These 7 T cell receptor beta chains originate from one sample sequenced in a study of long-term antiretroviral therapy in people with HIV. They ran version v3.0 of the immunoSEQ assay at survey level. Repertoires were generated with immunoSEQ multiplex PCR, while TCRdb's copy carries only in-frame clones and drops some. This sample has 35,000 to 45,000 clones, with roughly 80% found just once. The sequenced sample was unsorted PBMCs, obtained 0.3 years after starting antiretroviral therapy. Source of these receptors: a man aged 18-30 years with HIV.

This clone came up a few times. The chain links TRBV28 to TRBJ2-2; weak D call: TRBD2 (6 bases). Trimming cost V 1 base and J 4 bases, with 7 bases left between them. The CDR3 length is 14 residues. Per germline, CDR1 MDHEN and CDR2 SYDVKM. CDR3 amino acids: CASSLSSVTGELFF. Written as DNA, the CDR3 is TGTGCCAGCAGTTTATCTAGCGTCACCGGGGAGCTGTTTTTT.

The V and J genes are TRBV4-2 and TRBJ2-7, with D maybe TRBD1 (6 bases). The V end lost 2 bases, the J end lost 0 bases, and 17 bases lay between the germline ends. Germline CDR1 LGHNA, CDR2 YNFKEQ. The CDR3 length is 17 residues. CDR3 sequence reads: CASSQQGFRGVSYEQYF. In DNA form, the CDR3 reads TGTGCCAGCAGCCAACAAGGGTTCAGGGGCGTCTCCTACGAGCAGTACTTC.

The rearrangement uses TRBV29-1 and TRBJ1-1; D remains ambiguous. Trimming took 7 bases from V and 10 from J, leaving 7 bases between them. The CDR3 contains 8 residues. The germline CDR1 and CDR2 sequences are SQVTM and ANQGSEA. The chain's CDR3 is CSAGRAFF. The CDR3 DNA reads TGCAGCGCCGGCCGAGCTTTCTTT.

The chain joins TRBV2 to TRBJ2-7; D remains unclear. Germline CDR1 is SNHLY and CDR2 is FYNNEI. With 2 bases removed from V and 12 bases from J, the gap between germline ends came to 11 bases. The CDR3 has 11 residues. CDR3 DNA sequence: TGTGCCAGCAGTGAATCCCCGGTGAGGTACTTC. Amino acids: CASSESPVRYF.

The chain joins TRBV10-3 to TRBJ1-3; D not certain. CDR3 length: 14 residues. Trimming pared 6 bases from V and 0 bases from J, leaving 9 bases between. Per the germline V gene, CDR1 is ENHRY and CDR2 is SYGVKD. CDR3 loop: CAISDISSGNTIYF. The CDR3 region has the DNA TGTGCCATCAGCGACATATCCTCTGGAAACACCATATATTTT.

In its sample, this clone was seen a few times. This chain links TRBV6-6 with TRBJ1-5; TRBD1 aligns across 7 bases. CDR3 length equals 14 residues. V was pared by 4 bases and J by 3 bases, with 3 bases of the junction left unmatched. Germline V lookup: CDR1 MNHNY, CDR2 SVGAGI (reference sequence). The CDR3 DNA follows: TGTGCCAGCAGTTTGGGACAGCTCAATCAGCCCCAGCATTTT. It yields the protein CASSLGQLNQPQHF.

In this sample, this clone turned up once. The V call is TRBV5-6, the J call TRBJ2-3; 13 positions match TRBD2. Germline V gene sequence: CDR1 SGHDT, CDR2 YYEEEE. V shed 4 bases, J shed 6 bases, and the junction held 11 bases outside the gene matches. The CDR3 is 17 residues long. CDR3 protein: CASSPRTSGRGADTQYF. The CDR3 nucleotides read TGTGCCAGCAGCCCCCGGACTAGCGGGAGAGGTGCCGATACGCAGTATTTT.